This T cell receptor (beta chain) was identified during a study of blood T cell repertoires in COVID-19. Study-wide context: There were acute and convalescent COVID-19 samples, and they came from the United States, Italy and Spain. PBMCs, B-cell-depleted T cells, or T cells were the source of the cDNA or gDNA that made up the material.

CDR3 length equals 18 residues. Germline loops: CDR1 LGHDT, CDR2 YNNKEL (reference sequence). Trimming removed 2 bases at V and 1 base at J, with 18 bases between. As originally analysed: Scientists estimated how many nucleated cells there were by amplifying reference gene primers. Libraries were prepared by immunoSEQ multiplex PCR; TCRdb keeps only in-frame clonotypes and omits some of them. From that table come the V and J calls and clone size; the DNA was used to work out D and trimming. The top ten hold approximately 6.8% of the sample, which has roughly 80,000 clones, approximately 89% seen once.

The material sequenced was peripheral blood. The TCR comes from an elderly woman with acute or convalescent COVID-19. The chain links TRBV3-1 (or the pseudogene TRBV3-2) to TRBJ1-5; weak D call: TRBD1 (5 bases). The CDR3: CASSQRFRQNESNQPQHF. The CDR3 nucleotides read TGTGCCAGCAGCCAACGCTTTCGACAGAACGAGAGCAATCAGCCCCAGCATTTT.